This TCR beta chain was found in a study of blood T cell repertoires in COVID-19. Study as a whole: COVID-19 samples, acute and convalescent, were from the United States, Italy and Spain. Nucleic acid was either cDNA or gDNA, and it came from T cells, B-cell-depleted T cells, or PBMCs.

Which cohort a participant joined came from the clinical history participants gave. Germline CDR1 reads SGHTA; CDR2 reads FQGNSA. The CDR3 contains 15 residues. The V segment lost 4 bases and the J segment 8 bases; nucleotides outside the gene matches: 10. Per the authors' pipeline: Amplification of reference gene primers was used by the study to estimate nucleated cell counts. Assay used: immunoSEQ multiplex PCR; TCRdb lists only in-frame clones, some missing. V and J calls and clone size are as listed in that table; D and trimming were resolved from the DNA. Here the sample spans about 62,000 clones, under 80% being singletons.

The source of this sequence is a woman aged 60-75 years who had been exposed to COVID-19. The V and J genes are TRBV7-2 and TRBJ2-1; 8 bases align to TRBD2. The sequenced material came from PBMCs or T cells enriched from blood (not recorded which). CDR3 nucleotide sequence: TGTGCCAGCAGCTACAGCGGGGGAACAGGCGATGAGCAGTTCTTC. The encoded protein is CASSYSGGTGDEQFF.